This passage covers 21 T cell receptor beta chains from one sample sequenced in a study of radiation and T cells in renal cell carcinoma. The sample's time point: blood 2 weeks post-SBRT. Treatment denoted: 15 Gy SBRT to primary tumor, nephrectomy 4 weeks later. TCRdb's table, derived via immunoSEQ multiplex PCR, lists solely in-frame clones and lacks some. Of 95,000 to 150,000 clones listed, about four fifths were seen once; the top ten hold roughly 6%. This sample comprised blood, obtained from a patient whose treatment included radiotherapy and nephrectomy. The source of these receptors is a middle-aged man with renal cell carcinoma.

The chain has TRBV27 and TRBJ2-3; no definite D call. The ends were cut back, 8 bases at V and 3 bases at J, with 15 bases in the middle. The CDR3 is made up of 14 amino acids. The V gene's germline CDR1 is MNHEY and CDR2 SMNVEV (reference sequence). Written as DNA, the CDR3 is TGTGCCAGCGGGGATAGGTATGTGACAGATACGCAGTATTTT. Its translation is CASGDRYVTDTQYF.

V usage is TRBV4-1 and J usage is TRBJ2-7; D might be TRBD1 (6 bases). Germline V gives CDR1 MGHRA, CDR2 YSYEKL. The CDR3 contains 15 residues. Trimming removed 4 bases from V and 0 bases from J, with 13 bases in between. The CDR3 region has the DNA TGCGCCAGCAGCCGTTCGTTGGGGGCCTCCTACGAGCAGTACTTC. Its translation is CASSRSLGASYEQYF.

The V gene is TRBV2, the J gene TRBJ1-1, with D tentatively TRBD1 (5 bases). The CDR3 sequence is 14 residues long. CDR1 SNHLY and CDR2 FYNNEI come from the germline V gene. The V gene lost 4 bases and the J gene lost 1 base, with 10 bases spanning the gap. CDR3 region: CASSVEGRNTEAFF. The CDR3 DNA follows: TGTGCCAGCAGTGTCGAGGGGAGGAACACTGAAGCTTTCTTT.

The chain has TRBV30 and TRBJ2-3, with D perhaps matching TRBD2 (6 bases). This CDR3 has 17 residues. Trimming removed 5 bases at V and 4 bases at J, with 25 bases between. Germline V gene sequence: CDR1 GTSNPN, CDR2 SVGIG (reference sequence). CDR3 nucleotides: TGTGCCTGGGCGGAGGGTCACAGGTGGGCTTCAGCAGATACGCAGTATTTT. This sequence encodes CAWAEGHRWASADTQYF.

The chain carries TRBV19 and TRBJ1-5, with 9 bases aligning to TRBD1. From germline, CDR1 is LNHDA and CDR2 SQIVND (reference sequence). The CDR3 is 15 amino acids. Trimming took 3 bases from V and 5 from J; bases not matched to a gene: 5. The CDR3, as DNA: TGTGCCAGTAGTATGGTGGGACAGGGAGATCAGCCCCAGCATTTT. Its protein product is CASSMVGQGDQPQHF.

The V call is TRBV7-6, the J call TRBJ2-1; the match to TRBD2 covers 7 bases. There are 13 residues in the CDR3. Per the germline V gene, CDR1 is SGHVS and CDR2 is FNYEAQ. Trimming took 5 bases from V and 6 from J; bases not matched to a gene: 4. CDR3 protein: CASSLAGVNEQFF. CDR3 coding DNA: TGTGCCAGCAGCCTCGCGGGGGTCAATGAGCAGTTCTTC.

V usage is TRBV11-1 and J usage is TRBJ2-3, with D uncertain. The CDR3 is 14 residues long. Germline assignment: CDR1 SGHAT and CDR2 FQDESV (reference sequence). Deletions cut 9 bases from V and 2 bases from J, with 15 bases between. CDR3 protein: CASALSPSTDTQYF. The CDR3 DNA reads as TGTGCCAGTGCACTTAGCCCCTCCACAGATACGCAGTATTTT.

The chain combines TRBV16 with TRBJ2-5; perhaps TRBD2 as D (5 bases). Germline V gene lookup returns CDR1 KGHSY and CDR2 FQNENV. The CDR3 runs 15 residues. Between the trimmed V and J ends, which lost 4 bases and 1 base, there was a span of 13 bases. DNA for the CDR3: TGTGCCAGCAGCCGAACGGGAACAGCCCAAGAGACCCAGTACTTC. Protein product: CASSRTGTAQETQYF.

This chain uses TRBV9 with TRBJ2-3; 12 bases are a match to TRBD2. The V segment lost 0 bases and the J segment 0 bases; nucleotides outside the gene matches: 2. This CDR3 has 17 residues. Germline V gives CDR1 SGDLS, CDR2 YYNGEE. CDR3 sequence (DNA): TGTGCCAGCAGCGTAGGGCTAGCGGGGGGGAGCACAGATACGCAGTATTTT. It is translated as CASSVGLAGGSTDTQYF.

The J gene is TRBJ1-1, the V gene TRBV7-3; D gene ambiguous. The CDR3 sequence is 14 residues long. The germline V gene has CDR1 SGHTA and CDR2 FQGTGA. V lost 4 bases, J lost 8 bases, and 17 bases lay in between. CDR3 sequence (DNA): TGTGCCAGCAGCTCCCAGGACTCGGCTGAAGAAGCTTTCTTT. Its protein product is CASSSQDSAEEAFF.

This clone was observed a few times. This chain uses TRBV27 with TRBJ1-5; 8 bases map to TRBD1. The CDR3 is 13 amino acids. Germline CDR1 MNHEY, CDR2 SMNVEV (reference sequence). After removal of 3 bases from V and 7 bases from J, the junction contained 2 bases not matched to a gene. The CDR3 region has the DNA TGTGCCAGCAGTTTTGACAGGGGCCAGCCCCAGCATTTT. Amino acids: CASSFDRGQPQHF.

J is TRBJ1-2 and V is TRBV25-1; 7 nucleotides agree with TRBD1. The V gene end was trimmed by 2 bases and the J gene end by 5 bases; junction bases not matched to a gene: 17. Germline CDR1 and CDR2: MGHDK and SYGVNS. This CDR3 contains 18 residues. Written as DNA, the CDR3 is TGTGCCAGCAGTGAACCACAGGGGCGGACGGGGACCTCTTATGGCTACACCTTC. Translated, it gives CASSEPQGRTGTSYGYTF.

V gene TRBV6-6 combines with J gene TRBJ2-5; D call uncertain. The germline CDR1 and CDR2 sequences are MNHNY and SVGAGI (reference sequence). V was trimmed by 6 bases and J by 5 bases, leaving 13 bases between them. CDR3 length: 13 amino acids. The CDR3 DNA follows: TGTGCCAGCAGCCGTCTCCCCCGGGAGACCCAGTACTTC. Translated, it gives CASSRLPRETQYF.

This clone is a singleton in its sample. CDR3 protein: CASSAGGVGTEAFF. Here the CDR3 DNA reads TGCGCCAGCAGCGCAGGGGGCGTTGGGACTGAAGCTTTCTTT. The gene calls are TRBV5-1 and TRBJ1-1; 8 nucleotides agree with TRBD1. The CDR3 runs to 14 residues. The germline gives CDR1 SGHRS, CDR2 YFSETQ. The ends lost 4 bases at V and 5 bases at J; junction bases unmatched: 7.

The chain links TRBV7-9 to TRBJ2-3; TRBD2 aligns across 13 bases. Germline CDR1 and CDR2: SEHNR and FQNEAQ (reference sequence). CDR3 length: 17 amino acids. The trim removed 8 bases at V and 2 bases at J, leaving 10 bases unmatched. As DNA, the CDR3 is TGTGCCAGCGTACGACTAGCGGGAGGACTCAACACAGATACGCAGTATTTT. Encoded protein: CASVRLAGGLNTDTQYF.

CDR3 loop: CASSSGPGNYGYTF. CDR3 nucleotide sequence: TGTGCCAGCAGTAGTGGCCCGGGGAACTATGGCTACACCTTC. The chain is built from TRBV7-6 and TRBJ1-2, with D uncertain. CDR1 SGHVS and CDR2 FNYEAQ come from the germline V gene. Trimming cost V 6 bases and J 2 bases, with 13 bases left between them. This CDR3 is built from 14 residues.

The gene calls are TRBV19 and TRBJ2-7; maybe TRBD1 (7 bases). Between the trimmed V and J ends, which lost 4 bases and 4 bases, there was a span of 20 bases. CDR1 and CDR2 (germline): LNHDA, SQIVND (reference sequence). The CDR3 extends over 16 amino acids. Here the CDR3 reads CASSKTGRGDFYEQYF. The CDR3 bases are TGTGCCAGTAGTAAGACGGGCAGGGGGGACTTTTACGAGCAGTACTTC. Combining the CDR3 with reference TRBV19 and TRBJ2-7 gives the whole variable domain DGGITQSPKYLFRKEGQNVTLSCEQNLNHDAMYWYRQDPGQGLRLIYYSQIVNDFQKGDIAEGYSVSREKKESFPLTVTSAQKNPTAFYLCASSKTGRGDFYEQYFGPGTRLTVT.

The rearrangement joins TRBV5-1 to TRBJ1-1, with 10 bases aligning to TRBD1. The CDR3 is 15 amino acids. Germline trimming cut 7 bases from V and 3 bases from J; bases unmatched to any gene: 9. Looked up from germline, CDR1 is SGHRS and CDR2 is YFSETQ. The CDR3 region has the DNA TGCGCCAGCCATCAAATCGACAGGGGGCACACTGAAGCTTTCTTT. Translating gives CASHQIDRGHTEAFF.

This rearrangement joins TRBV14 to TRBJ2-3, with D perhaps TRBD2 (7 bases). CDR1 and CDR2 (germline): SGHDN, FVKESK. Trimming left V 2 bases short and J 4 bases short, with 16 bases between. This CDR3 contains 16 residues. The CDR3 DNA reads TGTGCCAGCAGCCAACGGGGGGCGAGTTGGGCAGATACGCAGTATTTT. This codes for CASSQRGASWADTQYF.

V is TRBV4-3 and J is TRBJ1-3, with TRBD1 matching over 10 bases. Germline V gene sequence: CDR1 LGHNA, CDR2 YSLEER. V was pared by 2 bases and J by 5 bases, with 6 bases of the junction left unmatched. CDR3 length equals 16 residues. The CDR3 nucleotides are TGCGCCAGCAGCCAACAACCGGGACAGGGGCGAAACACCATATATTTT. Protein product: CASSQQPGQGRNTIYF.

V gene TRBV19 combines with J gene TRBJ2-7, with 12 positions matching TRBD2. This CDR3 is 18 amino acids long. V shed 7 bases, J shed 5 bases, and the junction held 18 bases outside the gene matches. CDR1 and CDR2 from the germline V gene are LNHDA and SQIVND (reference sequence). CDR3 amino acids: CASTKGRLAGVHPHEQYF. The CDR3 DNA follows: TGTGCCAGTACCAAGGGGAGACTAGCGGGAGTTCATCCACACGAGCAGTACTTC. Using reference TRBV19 and TRBJ2-7 for the parts outside the CDR3, the full variable domain is DGGITQSPKYLFRKEGQNVTLSCEQNLNHDAMYWYRQDPGQGLRLIYYSQIVNDFQKGDIAEGYSVSREKKESFPLTVTSAQKNPTAFYLCASTKGRLAGVHPHEQYFGPGTRLTVT.